The 11 T cell receptor beta chains below come from one sample, sequenced in a study of blood T cell repertoires in COVID-19. Measured with immunoSEQ multiplex PCR; TCRdb has only the in-frame clones, and not every one. This sample has roughly 80,000 clones, with approximately 88% found just once. Sequenced: peripheral blood. Every receptor here comes from a middle-aged man with active COVID-19.

The rearrangement links TRBV6-5 to TRBJ1-5; D unclear. The CDR3 covers 14 residues. Per the germline V gene, CDR1 is MNHEY and CDR2 is SVGAGI. The V end was cut by 0 bases, the J end by 2 bases, with 5 bases between. The CDR3 DNA reads as TGTGCCAGCAGTTACTCGGAGGGCAATCAGCCCCAGCATTTT. This encodes CASSYSEGNQPQHF.

The V gene is TRBV9, the J gene TRBJ2-3, with a tentative D call TRBD2 (5 bases). CDR3 length: 17 residues. The V end lost 0 bases, the J end lost 2 bases, and 16 bases lay between the germline ends. Germline CDR1 SGDLS, CDR2 YYNGEE. DNA for the CDR3: TGTGCCAGCAGCGTAGGGGGTTCGGGGTGGAACACAGATACGCAGTATTTT. Its translation is CASSVGGSGWNTDTQYF.

The V call is TRBV12-3 or TRBV12-4, the J call TRBJ1-1; D gene ambiguous. The V gene lost 6 bases and the J gene lost 1 base, with 6 bases spanning the gap. The CDR3 covers 12 residues. CDR3 protein: CASSPGNTEAFF. The CDR3 DNA follows: TGTGCCAGCAGCCCCGGGAACACTGAAGCTTTCTTT.

The rearrangement joins TRBV28 to TRBJ1-1, with 7 bases fitting TRBD1. J lost 2 bases, V lost 6 bases, and 6 bases had no gene match. The CDR3 length is 14 residues. The germline V gene encodes CDR1 MDHEN and CDR2 SYDVKM. The CDR3 coding sequence is TGTGCCAGCAGGCCGGGACAGATAAACACTGAAGCTTTCTTT. Its protein product is CASRPGQINTEAFF.

V is TRBV12-3 or TRBV12-4 and J is TRBJ1-1, with TRBD1 as a possible D gene (6 bases). This CDR3 region has 13 residues. Trimming left V 3 bases short and J 11 bases short, with 16 bases between. The CDR3 DNA follows: TGTGCCAGCAGTTTGGGGGGGGCTCCACTGGCTTTCTTT. Its translation is CASSLGGAPLAFF.

V usage is TRBV18 and J usage is TRBJ2-1; TRBD2 matches at 9 bases. This CDR3 contains 13 residues. Losses at the gene ends were 0 bases for V and 15 bases for J; bases not matched to a gene: 6. From germline, CDR1 is KGHSH and CDR2 LQKENI. CDR3 in DNA: TGTGCCAGCTCACCACCGACTAGCGGAGAGGGGTTCTTC. Encoded protein: CASSPPTSGEGFF.

The chain uses TRBV5-1 and TRBJ2-1, with 12 bases matching TRBD2. From germline, CDR1 is SGHRS and CDR2 YFSETQ. This CDR3 contains 18 residues. With 0 bases clipped from V and 4 bases from J, the junction kept 8 bases outside the gene matches. CDR3 nucleotides: TGCGCCAGCAGCTTGGTCGCTAGCGGGAGGGGGTCTTACAATGAGCAGTTCTTC. It codes for CASSLVASGRGSYNEQFF.

The genes are TRBV5-1 and TRBJ1-1; D gene ambiguous. The CDR3 spans 16 residues. Trimming pared 0 bases from V and 3 bases from J, leaving 15 bases between. Germline CDR1 is SGHRS and CDR2 is YFSETQ. CDR3 loop: CASSLGLGRRDTEAFF. The CDR3 nucleotides are TGCGCCAGCAGCTTGGGGCTGGGGAGAAGGGACACTGAAGCTTTCTTT.

The chain employs TRBV6-2 or TRBV6-3 and TRBJ2-7; D may be TRBD2 (6 bases). Deletions cut 6 bases from V and 6 bases from J, with 18 bases between. Germline V gene data show CDR1 as MNHEY and CDR2 as SVGEGT. This CDR3 contains 14 residues. The CDR3 DNA is TGTGCCAGCAGCCCAAGCGGGTCCCCTTTCGAGCAGTACTTC. Translated, it gives CASSPSGSPFEQYF.

The sample holds a few counts of this clone. The CDR3 spells CASSLAGGPDTQYF. Here the CDR3 DNA reads TGTGCCAGCAGCTTAGCGGGAGGGCCAGATACGCAGTATTTT. V usage is TRBV5-6 and J usage is TRBJ2-3; 10 nucleotides agree with TRBD2. V lost 2 bases, J lost 4 bases, and 1 base stayed unmatched. This CDR3 contains 14 residues. Germline V gene data show CDR1 as SGHDT and CDR2 as YYEEEE.

The chain is built from TRBV9 and TRBJ2-7; TRBD1 matches 7 bases. Unmatched junction bases numbered 7, after V lost 4 bases and J lost 3 bases. The CDR3 sequence is 14 residues long. The V gene's germline CDR1 is SGDLS and CDR2 YYNGEE. CDR3: CASSTRDRHYEQYF. In nucleotides, the CDR3 is TGTGCCAGCAGCACCCGGGACAGACACTACGAGCAGTACTTC.